The entry below describes one T cell receptor beta chain. The data are from a study of blood T cell repertoires in COVID-19. Across the study: Some COVID-19 samples were acute and others convalescent; all came from the United States, Italy and Spain.

Method: immunoSEQ multiplex PCR; TCRdb's copy keeps in-frame clones and lacks some. The sample lists fewer than 350,000 clones, more than 70% seen once, with 2% to 2.5% in the top ten. CDR3 length: 13 residues. Trimming pared 5 bases from V and 4 bases from J, leaving 11 bases between. Germline CDR1 is SNHLY and CDR2 is FYNNEI. Sequenced material: PBMCs or T cells enriched from blood (not recorded which). The source is a woman aged 55-69 years in a cohort exposed to, infected with or recovered from COVID-19 (not recorded which). The rearrangement links TRBV2 to TRBJ1-1; D gene ambiguous. CDR3: CASSYRHFTEAFF. The CDR3 nucleotides read TGTGCCAGCAGTTATCGACACTTCACTGAAGCTTTCTTT.